The rows below give T cell receptor beta chains drawn from one sample of a study of blood T cell repertoires in COVID-19. TCRdb's table, derived via immunoSEQ multiplex PCR, lists solely in-frame clones and lacks some. The data contain tens of thousands of clones, around 85% of them singletons. Sample: peripheral blood. Every receptor here comes from a woman aged 55-69 years with COVID-19, enrolled during active disease. The CDR3 runs from the conserved cysteine through the conserved F or W. Each record gives: CDR3 DNA, CDR3 protein, J gene, clone size, D gene, V gene. D genes are given only for firm matches. Clone size is shown for a subset of rows, as once, few, many or a class of expanded clone.

cdr3_nt: TGCGCCAGCAGCGGGTCGACAGGGTTTAATACTGAAGCTTTCTTT; cdr3_aa: CASSGSTGFNTEAFF; j_call: TRBJ1-1; clone_size: -; d_call: TRBD1; v_call: TRBV5-1
cdr3_nt: TGTGCCAGCAGTTTTCCCCGACTAGCTGGTGACGAGCAGTACTTC; cdr3_aa: CASSFPRLAGDEQYF; j_call: TRBJ2-7; clone_size: -; d_call: TRBD2; v_call: TRBV28
cdr3_nt: TGTGCCAGCACTGTCCTTGCGGGGATTGAGCAGTTCTTC; cdr3_aa: CASTVLAGIEQFF; j_call: TRBJ2-1; clone_size: -; d_call: -; v_call: TRBV2
cdr3_nt: TGCGCCAGCAGCTTGGAGGGGTCTGGGAGGGCTAATGAAAAACTGTTTTTT; cdr3_aa: CASSLEGSGRANEKLFF; j_call: TRBJ1-4; clone_size: few; d_call: -; v_call: TRBV5-1
cdr3_nt: TGTGCCAGCAGCCACCCGACGACAGGGGGGGAGACCCAGTACTTC; cdr3_aa: CASSHPTTGGETQYF; j_call: TRBJ2-5; clone_size: -; d_call: TRBD1; v_call: TRBV4-2
cdr3_nt: TGTGCCAGCAGCTTAGGGTCTAGGAACAATGAGCAGTTCTTC; cdr3_aa: CASSLGSRNNEQFF; j_call: TRBJ2-1; clone_size: -; d_call: -; v_call: TRBV7-9
cdr3_nt: TGTGCCAGCAGCTTAGAACCGGGAGTCACTGAAGCTTTCTTT; cdr3_aa: CASSLEPGVTEAFF; j_call: TRBJ1-1; clone_size: once; d_call: -; v_call: TRBV7-2
cdr3_nt: TGTGCCAGCAGTGAAGATGGTTGGTACAGGGGGCTTCAGCCCCAGCATTTT; cdr3_aa: CASSEDGWYRGLQPQHF; j_call: TRBJ1-5; clone_size: -; d_call: TRBD1; v_call: TRBV6-1
cdr3_nt: TGTGCCAGCAGCAGGATTCTAGAAAAACTGTTTTTT; cdr3_aa: CASSRILEKLFF; j_call: TRBJ1-4; clone_size: -; d_call: -; v_call: TRBV2
cdr3_nt: TGTGCCAGCCATGGGTCGAGGGACTATAATTCACCCCTCCACTTT; cdr3_aa: CASHGSRDYNSPLHF; j_call: TRBJ1-6; clone_size: -; d_call: -; v_call: TRBV4-2
cdr3_nt: TGTGCCAGCAGTCCTGGGACAGGCTACGGCGAGCAGTACTTC; cdr3_aa: CASSPGTGYGEQYF; j_call: TRBJ2-7; clone_size: -; d_call: TRBD1; v_call: TRBV27
cdr3_nt: TGTGCCAGCAGCCCAGACACTGACTATGGCTACACCTTC; cdr3_aa: CASSPDTDYGYTF; j_call: TRBJ1-2; clone_size: once; d_call: -; v_call: TRBV7-2
cdr3_nt: TGTGCCAGCAGACCGAAGGACAGCCTGTATTCACCCCTCCACTTT; cdr3_aa: CASRPKDSLYSPLHF; j_call: TRBJ1-6; clone_size: -; d_call: -; v_call: TRBV7-9
cdr3_nt: TGTGCCAGCAGCTTAGAGAGAGGAAGTAGCAATCAGCCCCAGCATTTT; cdr3_aa: CASSLERGSSNQPQHF; j_call: TRBJ1-5; clone_size: -; d_call: -; v_call: TRBV7-9
cdr3_nt: TGCGCCAGCAGTCCCGGGACTAGCGGCCAAGAGACCCAGTACTTC; cdr3_aa: CASSPGTSGQETQYF; j_call: TRBJ2-5; clone_size: few; d_call: TRBD2; v_call: TRBV4-1
cdr3_nt: TGTGCCAGCAGCCCTCAGATCGGGAATTATGAGCAGTTCTTC; cdr3_aa: CASSPQIGNYEQFF; j_call: TRBJ2-1; clone_size: -; d_call: -; v_call: TRBV9
cdr3_nt: TGTGCCAGAAGCTTGGACAGGGCCTACGAGCAGTACTTC; cdr3_aa: CARSLDRAYEQYF; j_call: TRBJ2-7; clone_size: -; d_call: -; v_call: TRBV5-3
cdr3_nt: TGTGCCAGCAGCTTAAGTGGCCTAGTGGATTCCTACGAGCAGTACTTC; cdr3_aa: CASSLSGLVDSYEQYF; j_call: TRBJ2-7; clone_size: few; d_call: -; v_call: TRBV7-2
cdr3_nt: TGTGCCAGCAGCTTAACGGGGGCCACTGAAGCTTTCTTT; cdr3_aa: CASSLTGATEAFF; j_call: TRBJ1-1; clone_size: few; d_call: -; v_call: TRBV7-3
cdr3_nt: TGTGCCAGCAGTACAGGGGGGAGCCAGCCCCAGCATTTT; cdr3_aa: CASSTGGSQPQHF; j_call: TRBJ1-5; clone_size: -; d_call: TRBD1; v_call: TRBV28
cdr3_nt: TGCACCAGCAGCCAGCGGGCCAAACTCCGATCCCCTTCCTATAATTCACCCCTCCACTTT; cdr3_aa: CTSSQRAKLRSPSYNSPLHF; j_call: TRBJ1-6; clone_size: -; d_call: -; v_call: TRBV1
cdr3_nt: TGTGCCAGCTCCAACAGGGGGCTTACTGAAGCTTTCTTT; cdr3_aa: CASSNRGLTEAFF; j_call: TRBJ1-1; clone_size: -; d_call: TRBD1; v_call: TRBV18
cdr3_nt: TGTGCCAGCTCACCATCGTCAGTTACCGTGTCCAAAAACATTCAGTACTTC; cdr3_aa: CASSPSSVTVSKNIQYF; j_call: TRBJ2-4; clone_size: -; d_call: -; v_call: TRBV18
cdr3_nt: TGTGCCAGCAGCTTGGCCAACCAAGAGACCCAGTACTTC; cdr3_aa: CASSLANQETQYF; j_call: TRBJ2-5; clone_size: few; d_call: -; v_call: TRBV5-4
cdr3_nt: TGTGCCACCAGTGATTTTCCGGGGAGTGAAAAACTGTTTTTT; cdr3_aa: CATSDFPGSEKLFF; j_call: TRBJ1-4; clone_size: -; d_call: -; v_call: TRBV24-1
cdr3_nt: TGTGCCAGCAAGGGACAGGGGGACGCAGATACGCAGTATTTT; cdr3_aa: CASKGQGDADTQYF; j_call: TRBJ2-3; clone_size: -; d_call: TRBD1; v_call: TRBV6-5
cdr3_nt: TGTGCCAGTAGTATAGAGCCCTCAGGGGGCGAGCAGTACTTC; cdr3_aa: CASSIEPSGGEQYF; j_call: TRBJ2-7; clone_size: -; d_call: TRBD1; v_call: TRBV19
cdr3_nt: TGTGCCAGCAGTACCAGGGTAAATCAGCCCCAGCATTTT; cdr3_aa: CASSTRVNQPQHF; j_call: TRBJ1-5; clone_size: -; d_call: -; v_call: TRBV12-3/TRBV12-4
cdr3_nt: TGTGCCAGCAGCGTTTTCGGTTACTCTGGAAACACCATATATTTT; cdr3_aa: CASSVFGYSGNTIYF; j_call: TRBJ1-3; clone_size: -; d_call: -; v_call: TRBV7-2
cdr3_nt: TGTGCCATCAGGGGCCAAACAGGATATAATTCACCCCTCCACTTT; cdr3_aa: CAIRGQTGYNSPLHF; j_call: TRBJ1-6; clone_size: -; d_call: -; v_call: TRBV10-3
cdr3_nt: TGTGCCAGCACCAAGACAGGACAGGGCGGGGATCAGCCCCAGCATTTT; cdr3_aa: CASTKTGQGGDQPQHF; j_call: TRBJ1-5; clone_size: -; d_call: TRBD1; v_call: TRBV28
cdr3_nt: TGTGCCAGCACCAACTGGGGAGTGAACGAGCAGTACTTC; cdr3_aa: CASTNWGVNEQYF; j_call: TRBJ2-7; clone_size: -; d_call: -; v_call: TRBV7-9
cdr3_nt: TGCGCCAGCAGCTTGGTCGCGGGGGTAGATACGCAGTATTTT; cdr3_aa: CASSLVAGVDTQYF; j_call: TRBJ2-3; clone_size: once; d_call: TRBD2; v_call: TRBV5-1
cdr3_nt: TGTGCCAGCAGCGTAGCTGACTACACTGAAGCTTTCTTT; cdr3_aa: CASSVADYTEAFF; j_call: TRBJ1-1; clone_size: -; d_call: -; v_call: TRBV9
cdr3_nt: TGTGCCAGCAGCGTAGGAGGGGGACAGGGAATATACGAGCAGTACTTC; cdr3_aa: CASSVGGGQGIYEQYF; j_call: TRBJ2-7; clone_size: -; d_call: TRBD1; v_call: TRBV9
cdr3_nt: TGTGCCAGCAGCTTAGGTTTGGGGGGCTCCTACAATGAGCAGTTCTTC; cdr3_aa: CASSLGLGGSYNEQFF; j_call: TRBJ2-1; clone_size: -; d_call: -; v_call: TRBV7-9
cdr3_nt: TGTGCCAGCTCATCGGGGACAGGGAACGGCTCACCCCTCCACTTT; cdr3_aa: CASSSGTGNGSPLHF; j_call: TRBJ1-6; clone_size: -; d_call: TRBD1; v_call: TRBV18
cdr3_nt: TGTGCCAGCGGGGACAGGGGGGCCTACGAGCAGTACTTC; cdr3_aa: CASGDRGAYEQYF; j_call: TRBJ2-7; clone_size: -; d_call: TRBD1; v_call: TRBV28
cdr3_nt: TGCGCCAGCAGGCTAACAGAGGACAGATCCTATGGCTACACCTTC; cdr3_aa: CASRLTEDRSYGYTF; j_call: TRBJ1-2; clone_size: few; d_call: -; v_call: TRBV4-1
cdr3_nt: TGTGCCAGTAGCACAAGACAGGCAGTAAACACCGGGGAGCTGTTTTTT; cdr3_aa: CASSTRQAVNTGELFF; j_call: TRBJ2-2; clone_size: once; d_call: -; v_call: TRBV19
cdr3_nt: TGTGCCAGCAGCTCGGGACAGGGGGCTCGTGAGACCCAGTACTTC; cdr3_aa: CASSSGQGARETQYF; j_call: TRBJ2-5; clone_size: -; d_call: TRBD1; v_call: TRBV5-8
cdr3_nt: TGTGCCATCAGTGAGGCGGCCCTTAATGAAAAACTGTTTTTT; cdr3_aa: CAISEAALNEKLFF; j_call: TRBJ1-4; clone_size: few; d_call: -; v_call: TRBV10-3
cdr3_nt: TGTGCCAGCAGCTTATACTCCTACAATGAGCAGTTCTTC; cdr3_aa: CASSLYSYNEQFF; j_call: TRBJ2-1; clone_size: -; d_call: -; v_call: TRBV11-2
cdr3_nt: TGTGCCAGCAGCCAATACCTCTGGAGAGGGACTAACTATGGCTACACCTTC; cdr3_aa: CASSQYLWRGTNYGYTF; j_call: TRBJ1-2; clone_size: -; d_call: -; v_call: TRBV3-1/TRBV3-2
cdr3_nt: TGTGCCAGCAGCTTGGATCAGGGCGGTACGCAGTATTTT; cdr3_aa: CASSLDQGGTQYF; j_call: TRBJ2-3; clone_size: once; d_call: -; v_call: TRBV5-6
cdr3_nt: TGCGCCAGCAGTCTCGACAGGATCGGAGGCTACACCTTC; cdr3_aa: CASSLDRIGGYTF; j_call: TRBJ1-2; clone_size: few; d_call: -; v_call: TRBV4-1
cdr3_nt: TGTGCCAGCAGACCGTTTGGAGGGGGCGTCTATGGCTACACCTTC; cdr3_aa: CASRPFGGGVYGYTF; j_call: TRBJ1-2; clone_size: once; d_call: TRBD1; v_call: TRBV6-5
cdr3_nt: TGTGCCAGCTCACCAAGACTCACCGACAGGGTCTATGGCTACACCTTC; cdr3_aa: CASSPRLTDRVYGYTF; j_call: TRBJ1-2; clone_size: few; d_call: TRBD1; v_call: TRBV18
cdr3_nt: TGCGCCAGCAGCCAGACAGGGGGCATTCAGTACTTC; cdr3_aa: CASSQTGGIQYF; j_call: TRBJ2-4; clone_size: -; d_call: TRBD1; v_call: TRBV4-3
cdr3_nt: TGTGCCAGCAGCCAAGATCCGGGTGATGGCTACACCTTC; cdr3_aa: CASSQDPGDGYTF; j_call: TRBJ1-2; clone_size: -; d_call: -; v_call: TRBV4-2
cdr3_nt: TGTGCCACCAGTGATTCCTCCACGCTAGGCTCTTATGGCTACACCTTC; cdr3_aa: CATSDSSTLGSYGYTF; j_call: TRBJ1-2; clone_size: -; d_call: -; v_call: TRBV24-1
cdr3_nt: TGTGCCATCAGAGCCCAGGGGTCGGGTAGCGGCTACACCTTC; cdr3_aa: CAIRAQGSGSGYTF; j_call: TRBJ1-2; clone_size: -; d_call: -; v_call: TRBV10-3
cdr3_nt: TGTGCCAGCAGCTTAGGGACAGGGGGACAGTCACCCCTCCACTTT; cdr3_aa: CASSLGTGGQSPLHF; j_call: TRBJ1-6; clone_size: -; d_call: TRBD1; v_call: TRBV7-2
cdr3_nt: TGCGCCAGCACCCCGGGAGGGGCGGGAAACACCATATATTTT; cdr3_aa: CASTPGGAGNTIYF; j_call: TRBJ1-3; clone_size: -; d_call: -; v_call: TRBV5-1
cdr3_nt: TGTGCCAGCAGTGAGGCAGGGCGCTATAGCAATCAGCCCCAGCATTTT; cdr3_aa: CASSEAGRYSNQPQHF; j_call: TRBJ1-5; clone_size: -; d_call: -; v_call: TRBV2
cdr3_nt: TGTGCCAGCAGCCCGACGCCACAGTTTGCCTCCAATGAGCAGTTCTTC; cdr3_aa: CASSPTPQFASNEQFF; j_call: TRBJ2-1; clone_size: -; d_call: -; v_call: TRBV9
cdr3_nt: TGTGCCAGCTCACTGCGCGACAGGGGGAGGAATCAGCCCCAGCATTTT; cdr3_aa: CASSLRDRGRNQPQHF; j_call: TRBJ1-5; clone_size: -; d_call: TRBD1; v_call: TRBV18
cdr3_nt: TGTGCCAGCAGTGAAGGCGGGACAGGGGGTCACGGGGAGACCCAGTACTTC; cdr3_aa: CASSEGGTGGHGETQYF; j_call: TRBJ2-5; clone_size: -; d_call: TRBD1; v_call: TRBV6-1
cdr3_nt: TGTGCCAGCAGCGCGACAGGGGGTTCGCCTATGACTGAAGCTTTCTTT; cdr3_aa: CASSATGGSPMTEAFF; j_call: TRBJ1-1; clone_size: -; d_call: TRBD1; v_call: TRBV9